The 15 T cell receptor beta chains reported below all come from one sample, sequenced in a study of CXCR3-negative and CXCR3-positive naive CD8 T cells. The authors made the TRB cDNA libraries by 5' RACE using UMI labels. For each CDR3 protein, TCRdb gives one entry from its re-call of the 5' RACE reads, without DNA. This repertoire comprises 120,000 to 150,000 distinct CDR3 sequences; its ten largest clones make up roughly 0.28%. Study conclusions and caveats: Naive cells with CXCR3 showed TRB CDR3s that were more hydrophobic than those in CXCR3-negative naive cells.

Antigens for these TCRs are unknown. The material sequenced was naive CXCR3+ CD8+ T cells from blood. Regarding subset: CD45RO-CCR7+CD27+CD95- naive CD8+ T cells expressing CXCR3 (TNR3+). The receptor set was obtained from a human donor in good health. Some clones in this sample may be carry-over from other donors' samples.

This CDR3 reads CASSFNNAETQYF. The chain joins TRBV11-1 to TRBJ2-5. Germline V gene data show CDR1 as SGHAT and CDR2 as FQDESV (reference sequence). CDR3 length: 13 amino acids.

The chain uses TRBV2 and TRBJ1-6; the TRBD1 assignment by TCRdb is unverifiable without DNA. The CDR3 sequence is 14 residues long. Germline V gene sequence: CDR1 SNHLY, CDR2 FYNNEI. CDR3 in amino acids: CASSQTGGNSPLHF.

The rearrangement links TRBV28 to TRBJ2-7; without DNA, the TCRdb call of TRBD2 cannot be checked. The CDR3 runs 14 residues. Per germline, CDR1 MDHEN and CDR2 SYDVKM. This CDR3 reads CASTIAGGTYEQYF.

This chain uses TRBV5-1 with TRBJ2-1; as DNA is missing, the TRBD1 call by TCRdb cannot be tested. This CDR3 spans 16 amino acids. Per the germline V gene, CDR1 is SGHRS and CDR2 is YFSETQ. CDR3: CASSLVQGVSYNEQFF.

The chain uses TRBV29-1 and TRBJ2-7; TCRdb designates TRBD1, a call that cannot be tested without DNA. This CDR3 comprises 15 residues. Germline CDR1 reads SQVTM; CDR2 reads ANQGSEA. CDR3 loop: CSVEDERGEEYEQYF.

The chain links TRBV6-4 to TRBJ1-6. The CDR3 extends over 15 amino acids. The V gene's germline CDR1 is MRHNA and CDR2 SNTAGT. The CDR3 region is CASSDSGEMSSPLHF.

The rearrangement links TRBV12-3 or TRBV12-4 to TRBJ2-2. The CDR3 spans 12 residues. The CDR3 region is CASSFPAGELFF.

The CDR3 sequence: CASSQDSGAPYEQYF. The chain joins TRBV3-1 to TRBJ2-7. CDR1 and CDR2 from the germline V gene are LGHDT and YNNKEL (reference sequence). CDR3 length: 15 amino acids.

The chain's CDR3 is CASSQGHQGYEQYF. The gene calls are TRBV3-1 and TRBJ2-7; TCRdb calls TRBD1, which cannot be checked without DNA. The CDR3 runs to 14 residues. Germline V gene lookup returns CDR1 LGHDT and CDR2 YNNKEL (reference sequence).

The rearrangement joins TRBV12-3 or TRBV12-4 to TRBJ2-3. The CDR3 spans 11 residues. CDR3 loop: CASRLADTQYF.

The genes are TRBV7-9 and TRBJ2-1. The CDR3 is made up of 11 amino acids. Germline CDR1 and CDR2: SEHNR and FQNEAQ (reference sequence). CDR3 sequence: CASSFSDEQFF.

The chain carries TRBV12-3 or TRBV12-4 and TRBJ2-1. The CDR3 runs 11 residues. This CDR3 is CASRRVDEQFF.

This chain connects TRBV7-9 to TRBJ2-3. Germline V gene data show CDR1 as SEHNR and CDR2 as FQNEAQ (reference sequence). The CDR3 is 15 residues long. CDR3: CASSFGPASTDTQYF.

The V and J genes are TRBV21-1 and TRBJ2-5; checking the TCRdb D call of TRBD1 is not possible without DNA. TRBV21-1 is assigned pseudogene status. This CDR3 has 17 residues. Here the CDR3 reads CASSRPPDRVSPETQYF.

The CDR3 protein is CASSAGAASYEQYF. V usage is TRBV2 and J usage is TRBJ2-7; TCRdb lists TRBD2, though no DNA is available to test this call. The germline V gene encodes CDR1 SNHLY and CDR2 FYNNEI. The CDR3 sequence is 14 residues long.